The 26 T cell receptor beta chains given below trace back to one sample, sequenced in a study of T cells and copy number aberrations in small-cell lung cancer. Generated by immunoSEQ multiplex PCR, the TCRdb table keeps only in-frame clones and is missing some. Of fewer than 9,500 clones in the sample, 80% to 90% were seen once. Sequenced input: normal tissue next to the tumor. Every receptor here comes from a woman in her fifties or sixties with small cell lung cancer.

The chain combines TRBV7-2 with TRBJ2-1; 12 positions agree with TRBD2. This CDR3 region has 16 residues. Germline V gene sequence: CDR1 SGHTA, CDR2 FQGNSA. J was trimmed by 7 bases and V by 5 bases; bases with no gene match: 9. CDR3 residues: CASSPRLAGVMNEQFF. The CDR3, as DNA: TGTGCCAGCAGCCCACGACTAGCGGGAGTAATGAATGAGCAGTTCTTC.

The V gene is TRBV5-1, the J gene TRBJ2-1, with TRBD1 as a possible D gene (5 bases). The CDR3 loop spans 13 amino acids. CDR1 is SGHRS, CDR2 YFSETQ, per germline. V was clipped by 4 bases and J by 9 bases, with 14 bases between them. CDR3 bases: TGCGCCAGCAGCACTGACAGCCGGAGTGAGCAGTTCTTC. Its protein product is CASSTDSRSEQFF.

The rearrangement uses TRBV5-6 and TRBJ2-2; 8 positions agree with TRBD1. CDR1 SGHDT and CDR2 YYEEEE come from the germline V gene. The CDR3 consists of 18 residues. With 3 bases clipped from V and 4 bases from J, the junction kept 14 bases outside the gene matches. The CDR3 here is CASSYGTGAIFGTGELFF. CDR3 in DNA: TGTGCCAGCAGCTACGGGACAGGCGCGATCTTTGGCACCGGGGAGCTGTTTTTT.

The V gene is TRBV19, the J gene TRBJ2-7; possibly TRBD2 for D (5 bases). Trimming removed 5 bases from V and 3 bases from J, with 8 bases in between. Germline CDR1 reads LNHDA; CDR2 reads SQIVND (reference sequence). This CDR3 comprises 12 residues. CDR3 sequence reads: CASSRGDYEQYF. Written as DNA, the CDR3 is TGTGCCAGTAGTCGGGGAGACTACGAGCAGTACTTC. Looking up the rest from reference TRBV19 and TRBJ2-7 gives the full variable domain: DGGITQSPKYLFRKEGQNVTLSCEQNLNHDAMYWYRQDPGQGLRLIYYSQIVNDFQKGDIAEGYSVSREKKESFPLTVTSAQKNPTAFYLCASSRGDYEQYFGPGTRLTVT.

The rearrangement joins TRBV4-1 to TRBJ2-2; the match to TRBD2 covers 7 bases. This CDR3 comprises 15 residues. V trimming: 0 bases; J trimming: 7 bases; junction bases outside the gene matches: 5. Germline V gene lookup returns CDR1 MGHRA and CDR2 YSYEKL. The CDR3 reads CASSQESGNGGELFF. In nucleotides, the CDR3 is TGCGCCAGCAGCCAAGAAAGCGGGAATGGCGGGGAGCTGTTTTTT.

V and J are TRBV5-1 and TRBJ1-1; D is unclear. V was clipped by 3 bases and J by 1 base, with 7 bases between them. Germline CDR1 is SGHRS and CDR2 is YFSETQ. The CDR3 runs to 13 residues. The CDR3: CASSYVENTEAFF. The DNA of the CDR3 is TGCGCCAGCAGCTATGTAGAGAACACTGAAGCTTTCTTT. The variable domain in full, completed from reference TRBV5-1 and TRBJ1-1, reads KAGVTQTPRYLIKTRGQQVTLSCSPISGHRSVSWYQQTPGQGLQFLFEYFSETQRNKGNFPGRFSGRQFSNSRSEMNVSTLELGDSALYLCASSYVENTEAFFGQGTRLTVV.

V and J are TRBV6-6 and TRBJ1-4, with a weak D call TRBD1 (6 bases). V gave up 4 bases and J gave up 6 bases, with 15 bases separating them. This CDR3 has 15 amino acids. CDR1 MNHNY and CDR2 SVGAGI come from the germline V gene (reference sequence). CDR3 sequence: CASSSTGSRDEKLFF. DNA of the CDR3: TGTGCCAGCAGTTCGACAGGAAGCAGGGATGAAAAACTGTTTTTT.

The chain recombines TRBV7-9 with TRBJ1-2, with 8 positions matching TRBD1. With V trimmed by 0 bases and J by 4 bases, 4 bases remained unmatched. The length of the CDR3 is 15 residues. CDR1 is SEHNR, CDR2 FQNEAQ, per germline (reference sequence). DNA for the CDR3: TGTGCCAGCAGCTTAGCGCAGGGGGCCGTCTATGGCTACACCTTC. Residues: CASSLAQGAVYGYTF.

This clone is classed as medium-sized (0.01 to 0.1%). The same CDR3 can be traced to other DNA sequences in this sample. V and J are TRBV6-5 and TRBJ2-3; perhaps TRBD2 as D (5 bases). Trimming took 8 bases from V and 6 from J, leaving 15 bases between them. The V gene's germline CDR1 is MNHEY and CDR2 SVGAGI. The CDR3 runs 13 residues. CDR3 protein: CASGDTRGDTQYF. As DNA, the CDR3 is TGTGCCAGCGGAGATACCAGAGGGGATACGCAGTATTTT.

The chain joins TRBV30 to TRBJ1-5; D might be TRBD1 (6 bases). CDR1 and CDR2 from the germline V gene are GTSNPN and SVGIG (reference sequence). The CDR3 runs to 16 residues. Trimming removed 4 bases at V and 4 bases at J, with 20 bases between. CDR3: CAWTRSGAFGNQPQHF. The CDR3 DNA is TGTGCCTGGACCCGGTCGGGGGCTTTTGGGAATCAGCCCCAGCATTTT.

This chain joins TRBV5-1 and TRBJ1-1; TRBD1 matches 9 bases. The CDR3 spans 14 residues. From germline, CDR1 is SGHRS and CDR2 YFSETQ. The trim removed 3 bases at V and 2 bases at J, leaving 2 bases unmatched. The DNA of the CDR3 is TGCGCCAGCAGCTGGGGACAGGGAAACACTGAAGCTTTCTTT. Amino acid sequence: CASSWGQGNTEAFF.

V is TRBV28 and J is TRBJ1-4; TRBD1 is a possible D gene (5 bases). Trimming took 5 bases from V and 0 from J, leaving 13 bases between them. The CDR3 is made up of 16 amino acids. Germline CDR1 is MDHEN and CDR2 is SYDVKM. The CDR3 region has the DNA TGTGCCAGCAGTCACCGACGGGGCTCAACTAATGAAAAACTGTTTTTT. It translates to CASSHRRGSTNEKLFF.

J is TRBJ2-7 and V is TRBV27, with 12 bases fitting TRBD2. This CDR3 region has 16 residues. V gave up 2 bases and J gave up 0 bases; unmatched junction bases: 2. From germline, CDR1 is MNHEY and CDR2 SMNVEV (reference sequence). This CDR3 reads CASSLGLAGYSYEQYF. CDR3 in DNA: TGTGCCAGCAGTTTAGGACTAGCGGGGTACTCCTACGAGCAGTACTTC.

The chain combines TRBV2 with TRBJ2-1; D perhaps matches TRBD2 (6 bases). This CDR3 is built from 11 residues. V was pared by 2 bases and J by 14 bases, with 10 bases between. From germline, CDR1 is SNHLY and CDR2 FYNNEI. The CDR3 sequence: CASSETWEEFF. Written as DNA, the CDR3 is TGTGCCAGCAGTGAAACGTGGGAGGAGTTCTTC.

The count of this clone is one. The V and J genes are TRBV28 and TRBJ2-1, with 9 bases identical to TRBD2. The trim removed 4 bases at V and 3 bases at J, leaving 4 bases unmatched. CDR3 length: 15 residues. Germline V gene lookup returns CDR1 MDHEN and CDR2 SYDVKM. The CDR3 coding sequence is TGTGCCAGCAGTTCTATAGCGGGAGACTACAATGAGCAGTTCTTC. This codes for CASSSIAGDYNEQFF.

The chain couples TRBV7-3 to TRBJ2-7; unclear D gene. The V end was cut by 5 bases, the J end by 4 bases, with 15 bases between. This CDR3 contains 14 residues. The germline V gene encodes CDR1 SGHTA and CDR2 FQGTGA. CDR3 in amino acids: CASSNRAQEYEQYF. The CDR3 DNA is TGTGCCAGCAGCAACCGGGCTCAGGAATACGAGCAGTACTTC.

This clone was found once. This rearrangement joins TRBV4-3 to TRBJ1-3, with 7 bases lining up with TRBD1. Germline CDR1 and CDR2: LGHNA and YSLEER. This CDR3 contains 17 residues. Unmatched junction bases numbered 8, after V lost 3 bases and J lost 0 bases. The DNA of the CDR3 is TGCGCCAGCAGCCAGTGGGACAGCAAATACTCTGGAAACACCATATATTTT. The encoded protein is CASSQWDSKYSGNTIYF.

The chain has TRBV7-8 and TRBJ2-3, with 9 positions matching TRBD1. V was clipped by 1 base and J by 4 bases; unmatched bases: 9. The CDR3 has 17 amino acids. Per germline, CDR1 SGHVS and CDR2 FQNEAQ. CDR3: CASSLEVAGTGSDTQYF. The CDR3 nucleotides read TGTGCCAGCAGCTTAGAGGTCGCTGGGACAGGGTCAGATACGCAGTATTTT.

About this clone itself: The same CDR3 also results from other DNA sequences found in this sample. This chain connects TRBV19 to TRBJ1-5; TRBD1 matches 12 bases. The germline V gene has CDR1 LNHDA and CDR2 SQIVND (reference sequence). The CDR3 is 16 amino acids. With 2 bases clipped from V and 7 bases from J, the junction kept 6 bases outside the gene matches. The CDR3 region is CASSIPGQGARQPQHF. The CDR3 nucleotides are TGTGCCAGTAGTATACCGGGACAGGGGGCGCGACAGCCCCAGCATTTT.

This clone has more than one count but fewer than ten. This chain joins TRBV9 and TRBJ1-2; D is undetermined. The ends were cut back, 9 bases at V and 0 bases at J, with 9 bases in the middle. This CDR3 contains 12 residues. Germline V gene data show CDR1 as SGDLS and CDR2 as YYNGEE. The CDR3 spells CATPCANYGYTF. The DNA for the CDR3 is TGTGCCACCCCATGTGCTAACTATGGCTACACCTTC.

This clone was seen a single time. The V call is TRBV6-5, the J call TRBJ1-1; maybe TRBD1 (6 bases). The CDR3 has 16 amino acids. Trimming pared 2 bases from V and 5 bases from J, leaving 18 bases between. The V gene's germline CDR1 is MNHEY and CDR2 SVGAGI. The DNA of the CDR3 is TGTGCCAGCAGTTACAGTGGGGGGGCGCTTCCGACTGAAGCTTTCTTT. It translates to CASSYSGGALPTEAFF.

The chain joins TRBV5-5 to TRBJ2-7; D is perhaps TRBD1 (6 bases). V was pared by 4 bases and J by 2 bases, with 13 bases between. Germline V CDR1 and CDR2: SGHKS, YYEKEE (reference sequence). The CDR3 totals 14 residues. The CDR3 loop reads CASSITGSAYEQYF. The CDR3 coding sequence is TGTGCCAGCAGCATTACAGGGTCAGCCTACGAGCAGTACTTC. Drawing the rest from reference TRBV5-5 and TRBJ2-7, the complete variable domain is DAGVTQSPTHLIKTRGQQVTLRCSPISGHKSVSWYQQVLGQGPQFIFQYYEKEERGRGNFPDRFSARQFPNYSSELNVNALLLGDSALYLCASSITGSAYEQYFGPGTRLTVT.

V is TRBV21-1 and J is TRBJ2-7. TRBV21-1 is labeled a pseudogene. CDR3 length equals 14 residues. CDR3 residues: CASSGAGPSPEQYF. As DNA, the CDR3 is TGTGCCAGCAGCGGTGCCGGGCCGTCACCGGAGCAGTACTTC.

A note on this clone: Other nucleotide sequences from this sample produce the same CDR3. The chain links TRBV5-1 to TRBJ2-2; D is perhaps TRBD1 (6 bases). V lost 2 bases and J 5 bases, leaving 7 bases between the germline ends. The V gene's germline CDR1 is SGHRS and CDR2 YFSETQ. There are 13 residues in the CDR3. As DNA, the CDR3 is TGCGCCAGCAGCTTCACAGGGACCGGGGAGCTGTTTTTT. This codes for CASSFTGTGELFF.

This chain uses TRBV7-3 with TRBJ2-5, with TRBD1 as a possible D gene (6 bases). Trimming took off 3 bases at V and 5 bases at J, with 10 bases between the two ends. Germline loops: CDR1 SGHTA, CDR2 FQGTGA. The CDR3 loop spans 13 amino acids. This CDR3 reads CASSLRQGETQYF. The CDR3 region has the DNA TGTGCCAGCAGCTTGCGGCAGGGGGAGACCCAGTACTTC.

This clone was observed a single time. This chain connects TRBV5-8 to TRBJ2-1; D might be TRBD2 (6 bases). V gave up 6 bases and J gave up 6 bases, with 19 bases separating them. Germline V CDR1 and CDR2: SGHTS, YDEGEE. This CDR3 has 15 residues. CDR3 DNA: TGTGCCAGCACCAAGACTAGTTTGAGGTTCAATGAGCAGTTCTTC. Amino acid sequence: CASTKTSLRFNEQFF.